Listed below are T cell receptor beta chains from one sample, sequenced in a study of blood T cell repertoires in COVID-19. Only in-frame clones appear in the TCRdb table, and some are missing; sequencing was by immunoSEQ multiplex PCR. The table records some 110,000 clones, 70% to 75% of them present only once. The sample comprised peripheral blood. All receptors come from an elderly man with COVID-19, enrolled during active disease. Each CDR3 is given with its conserved first and last residue. Fields, in order: CDR3 DNA, CDR3 protein, CDR3 length, V gene, D gene, clone size, J gene. D genes are given only for firm matches. Size tells how often a clone was seen (once, few, many) or the class of an expanded clone, and some rows leave it out.

CDR3nt: TGTGCCAGCAGTCCCAGCGTAGATACGCAGTATTTT
CDR3aa: CASSPSVDTQYF
len: 12
v_gene: TRBV28
d_gene: NA
abundance: NA
j_gene: TRBJ2-3

CDR3nt: TGTGCCAGCAGCGCTCAGGGGGGTGAAGCTTTCTTT
CDR3aa: CASSAQGGEAFF
len: 12
v_gene: TRBV9
d_gene: TRBD1
abundance: few
j_gene: TRBJ1-1

CDR3nt: TGTGCCAGTAGTACCACGGACAGAGACGATCAGCCCCAGCATTTT
CDR3aa: CASSTTDRDDQPQHF
len: 15
v_gene: TRBV19
d_gene: NA
abundance: NA
j_gene: TRBJ1-5

CDR3nt: TGTGCCAGCAGGGCATTCTTTACAGATACGCAGTATTTT
CDR3aa: CASRAFFTDTQYF
len: 13
v_gene: TRBV7-9
d_gene: NA
abundance: NA
j_gene: TRBJ2-3

CDR3nt: TGCACCAGCAGCCAAGTTGGTAAAGGGCTAGCGGGAGGCGGGAGCTCCTACAATGAGCAGTTCTTC
CDR3aa: CTSSQVGKGLAGGGSSYNEQFF
len: 22
v_gene: TRBV1
d_gene: NA
abundance: NA
j_gene: TRBJ2-1

CDR3nt: TGCGCCAGCAGCCACCTCGCGGGAGTAGCCAAAAACATTCAGTACTTC
CDR3aa: CASSHLAGVAKNIQYF
len: 16
v_gene: TRBV4-1
d_gene: TRBD2
abundance: NA
j_gene: TRBJ2-4

CDR3nt: TGTGCCAGCAGTACGACTCCTACCTACGAGCAGTACTTC
CDR3aa: CASSTTPTYEQYF
len: 13
v_gene: TRBV7-6
d_gene: NA
abundance: NA
j_gene: TRBJ2-7

CDR3nt: TGTGCCAGCAGCTTGGCCTCAGGGGGCACTGAAGCTTTCTTT
CDR3aa: CASSLASGGTEAFF
len: 14
v_gene: TRBV5-5
d_gene: TRBD1
abundance: NA
j_gene: TRBJ1-1

CDR3nt: TGTGCCAGCTCGACAGGGGGCTACGAGCAGTACTTC
CDR3aa: CASSTGGYEQYF
len: 12
v_gene: TRBV2
d_gene: TRBD1
abundance: once
j_gene: TRBJ2-7

CDR3nt: TGTGCCAGCAGCCCCCCTGGACTAGCGGGTGTCGAGCAGTACTTC
CDR3aa: CASSPPGLAGVEQYF
len: 15
v_gene: TRBV7-3
d_gene: TRBD2
abundance: NA
j_gene: TRBJ2-7

CDR3nt: TGTGCCAGCAGTCCCCCCCGAACTAGCGGGAGTACAGATACGCAGTATTTT
CDR3aa: CASSPPRTSGSTDTQYF
len: 17
v_gene: TRBV27
d_gene: TRBD2
abundance: NA
j_gene: TRBJ2-3

CDR3nt: TGTGCCAGCAGCTTTGGGACAGCCTACAATGAGCAGTTCTTC
CDR3aa: CASSFGTAYNEQFF
len: 14
v_gene: TRBV7-9
d_gene: TRBD1
abundance: once
j_gene: TRBJ2-1

CDR3nt: TGTGCCAGCAGCCAAGTCGGGAGGGCCAATGAGCAGTACTTC
CDR3aa: CASSQVGRANEQYF
len: 14
v_gene: TRBV3-1/TRBV3-2
d_gene: TRBD2
abundance: NA
j_gene: TRBJ2-7

CDR3nt: TGTGCCAGCAGCCAGGCCCCCCAAGAGACCCAGTACTTC
CDR3aa: CASSQAPQETQYF
len: 13
v_gene: TRBV14
d_gene: NA
abundance: NA
j_gene: TRBJ2-5

CDR3nt: TGTGCCAGCAGCCCCGGACAGTACAATGAGCAGTTCTTC
CDR3aa: CASSPGQYNEQFF
len: 13
v_gene: TRBV14
d_gene: NA
abundance: NA
j_gene: TRBJ2-1

CDR3nt: TGTGCCAGCAGCGTAGGCGGGGGGTTTGGCACTGAAGCTTTCTTT
CDR3aa: CASSVGGGFGTEAFF
len: 15
v_gene: TRBV9
d_gene: NA
abundance: few
j_gene: TRBJ1-1

CDR3nt: TGTGCCAGCAGATCAGGGGGCTACGAGCAGTACTTC
CDR3aa: CASRSGGYEQYF
len: 12
v_gene: TRBV2
d_gene: TRBD1
abundance: NA
j_gene: TRBJ2-7

CDR3nt: TGTGCCAGCAGCTTAGGTACTAGCGGGAGTGAGCGCACAGATACGCAGTATTTT
CDR3aa: CASSLGTSGSERTDTQYF
len: 18
v_gene: TRBV7-9
d_gene: TRBD2
abundance: NA
j_gene: TRBJ2-3

CDR3nt: TGTGCCAGCAGCTTGTGGACAGGGGGAGAAAAACTGTTTTTT
CDR3aa: CASSLWTGGEKLFF
len: 14
v_gene: TRBV5-6
d_gene: TRBD1
abundance: once
j_gene: TRBJ1-4

CDR3nt: TGTGCCAGTAGTAGGTCAGGGGTTAACTATGGCTACACCTTC
CDR3aa: CASSRSGVNYGYTF
len: 14
v_gene: TRBV19
d_gene: NA
abundance: once
j_gene: TRBJ1-2

CDR3nt: TGTGCCAGCAGTTCCCTAACTTTGACAGATTCCAGGGATCCAGCTTTCTTT
CDR3aa: CASSSLTLTDSRDPAFF
len: 17
v_gene: TRBV28
d_gene: NA
abundance: NA
j_gene: TRBJ1-1

CDR3nt: TGCGCCAGCAGCCAAGATCCCGTTTCTAATGAAAAACTGTTTTTT
CDR3aa: CASSQDPVSNEKLFF
len: 15
v_gene: TRBV4-1
d_gene: NA
abundance: NA
j_gene: TRBJ1-4

CDR3nt: TGTGCCATCAGTGAGTCCGCCAGTACTGAAGCTTTCTTT
CDR3aa: CAISESASTEAFF
len: 13
v_gene: TRBV10-3
d_gene: NA
abundance: NA
j_gene: TRBJ1-1

CDR3nt: TGTGCCAGCAGTTTCGCAGGGCGAGGCTCCTACGAGCAGTACTTC
CDR3aa: CASSFAGRGSYEQYF
len: 15
v_gene: TRBV28
d_gene: NA
abundance: NA
j_gene: TRBJ2-7

CDR3nt: TGTGCCAGAAGCTTTCGACCCGGATCTGGACACCATCATTCACCCCTCCACTTT
CDR3aa: CARSFRPGSGHHHSPLHF
len: 18
v_gene: TRBV5-3
d_gene: NA
abundance: NA
j_gene: TRBJ1-6

CDR3nt: TGTGCCAGCAGTCCTAGCGGGAGGGATTATGAGCAGTTCTTC
CDR3aa: CASSPSGRDYEQFF
len: 14
v_gene: TRBV6-4
d_gene: TRBD2
abundance: NA
j_gene: TRBJ2-1